A selection of T cell receptor beta chains follows, all from one sample in a study of T cell responses to AZD1222 COVID-19 vaccine. Clones were sequenced by immunoSEQ multiplex PCR, and TCRdb holds only the in-frame ones, with some missing. Counted here are about 200,000 clones, approximately 94% occurring once; the ten biggest clones make up approximately 1%. This material consisted of peripheral blood, taken on day 0 of MenACWY control vaccination. The receptors here all came from an adult in good health. Both conserved end residues are part of each CDR3. Fields, in order: CDR3 DNA, CDR3 protein, J gene, D gene, clone size, V gene. D genes are given only for firm matches. Clone size, where shown, is once, few, many, or a class for clones that have expanded.

CDR3 DNA: TGTGCCAGTAGTATCCTCTCTGGAAACACCATATATTTT
CDR3 protein: CASSILSGNTIYF
J gene: TRBJ1-3
D gene: .
clone size: once
V gene: TRBV19

CDR3 DNA: TGTGCCAGCAGCTTAGAGCGGCCCTCCTACGAGCAGTACTTC
CDR3 protein: CASSLERPSYEQYF
J gene: TRBJ2-7
D gene: .
clone size: .
V gene: TRBV7-2

CDR3 DNA: TGTGCCAGCAGCTTGGCTAGACTAGCGGGGCTCACAGATACGCAGTATTTT
CDR3 protein: CASSLARLAGLTDTQYF
J gene: TRBJ2-3
D gene: TRBD2
clone size: .
V gene: TRBV5-4

CDR3 DNA: TGTGCCAGCAGCCTACTTGAGACCCGGACGTTTGAGCAGTTCTTC
CDR3 protein: CASSLLETRTFEQFF
J gene: TRBJ2-1
D gene: .
clone size: .
V gene: TRBV14

CDR3 DNA: TGTGCCAGCAGTCTTGGAAACACCATATATTTT
CDR3 protein: CASSLGNTIYF
J gene: TRBJ1-3
D gene: .
clone size: .
V gene: TRBV6-5

CDR3 DNA: TGTGCCAGCAGTGGTAGACAGGGCGGCTCCTATAATTCACCCCTCCACTTT
CDR3 protein: CASSGRQGGSYNSPLHF
J gene: TRBJ1-6
D gene: TRBD1
clone size: .
V gene: TRBV2

CDR3 DNA: TGTGCCTGGAGCGGGACACCGAATAGTCATGGCTACACCTTC
CDR3 protein: CAWSGTPNSHGYTF
J gene: TRBJ1-2
D gene: .
clone size: .
V gene: TRBV30

CDR3 DNA: TGTGCCAGCAGCCAAGAGGAGGGACGGGAAGCTTTCTTT
CDR3 protein: CASSQEEGREAFF
J gene: TRBJ1-1
D gene: .
clone size: .
V gene: TRBV4-2

CDR3 DNA: TGTGCCAGCAGCGTAGCTACGTCGGGGCACTCTGGCTACACCTTC
CDR3 protein: CASSVATSGHSGYTF
J gene: TRBJ1-2
D gene: .
clone size: .
V gene: TRBV9

CDR3 DNA: TGTGCCAGCAGTTCTAGCGGGGGGGCTGTGGAGACCCAGTACTTC
CDR3 protein: CASSSSGGAVETQYF
J gene: TRBJ2-5
D gene: TRBD2
clone size: .
V gene: TRBV28

CDR3 DNA: TGTGCCAGCAGCTGGGAGGGGTACTCTGGAAACACCATATATTTT
CDR3 protein: CASSWEGYSGNTIYF
J gene: TRBJ1-3
D gene: .
clone size: .
V gene: TRBV7-2

CDR3 DNA: TGTGCCTGGAGGGGCCTCAGGGGACTCCGAGGGGAGACCCAGTACTTC
CDR3 protein: CAWRGLRGLRGETQYF
J gene: TRBJ2-5
D gene: .
clone size: once
V gene: TRBV30

CDR3 DNA: TGTGCCAGCAGCCTTGCGGGGCCCAAAGCCTACGAGCAGTACTTC
CDR3 protein: CASSLAGPKAYEQYF
J gene: TRBJ2-7
D gene: .
clone size: .
V gene: TRBV5-4

CDR3 DNA: TGTGCCAGCAGTGAGGGGACAAGGGGGCAATCATTGCCCCAGCATTTT
CDR3 protein: CASSEGTRGQSLPQHF
J gene: TRBJ1-5
D gene: TRBD1
clone size: .
V gene: TRBV2

CDR3 DNA: TGTGCCAGCAGCGCCCAAGGGGGACTAGCTTCAGATACGCAGTATTTT
CDR3 protein: CASSAQGGLASDTQYF
J gene: TRBJ2-3
D gene: TRBD2
clone size: .
V gene: TRBV9

CDR3 DNA: TGTGCCAGTAGTTCCGGAGGGAGTAGGACTGAAGCTTTCTTT
CDR3 protein: CASSSGGSRTEAFF
J gene: TRBJ1-1
D gene: .
clone size: .
V gene: TRBV19

CDR3 DNA: TGTGCCACCAGTGATCCCAGGGAAGGGGTGGACACTGAAGCTTTCTTT
CDR3 protein: CATSDPREGVDTEAFF
J gene: TRBJ1-1
D gene: .
clone size: .
V gene: TRBV24-1

CDR3 DNA: TGTGCCAGCAGCGAGCTTATGGGGTCCGGAGAGACCCAGTACTTC
CDR3 protein: CASSELMGSGETQYF
J gene: TRBJ2-5
D gene: .
clone size: .
V gene: TRBV7-2

CDR3 DNA: TGCAGTGCTAGTCAAACGGCTGGCCGGACTGAAGCTTTCTTT
CDR3 protein: CSASQTAGRTEAFF
J gene: TRBJ1-1
D gene: .
clone size: .
V gene: TRBV20-1

CDR3 DNA: TGCGCCAGCAGCTTGGTTGGACAGGCCTACAATGAGCAGTTCTTC
CDR3 protein: CASSLVGQAYNEQFF
J gene: TRBJ2-1
D gene: TRBD1
clone size: once
V gene: TRBV5-1

CDR3 DNA: TGTGCCAGCAGCGACTGGGCTTCACCCCTCCACTTT
CDR3 protein: CASSDWASPLHF
J gene: TRBJ1-6
D gene: .
clone size: .
V gene: TRBV6-5

CDR3 DNA: TGTGCCAGCAGTGCGGGCTATGGCTACACCTTC
CDR3 protein: CASSAGYGYTF
J gene: TRBJ1-2
D gene: .
clone size: .
V gene: TRBV27

CDR3 DNA: TGCGCCAGCAGCATTGGGACGGGAAATGAAAAACTGTTTTTT
CDR3 protein: CASSIGTGNEKLFF
J gene: TRBJ1-4
D gene: .
clone size: .
V gene: TRBV5-1

CDR3 DNA: TGTGCCAGAAGCCCGGGGCGCTCTATCGGGGCTTTCTTT
CDR3 protein: CARSPGRSIGAFF
J gene: TRBJ1-1
D gene: .
clone size: .
V gene: TRBV5-3

CDR3 DNA: TGCAGCGTTGGGGCCCCCACGACAGGAACTAATGAAAAACTGTTTTTT
CDR3 protein: CSVGAPTTGTNEKLFF
J gene: TRBJ1-4
D gene: .
clone size: once
V gene: TRBV29-1

CDR3 DNA: TGCAGCGTTGATCTGCAGGTCGGTAGCTCCTACGAGCAGTACTTC
CDR3 protein: CSVDLQVGSSYEQYF
J gene: TRBJ2-7
D gene: .
clone size: .
V gene: TRBV29-1

CDR3 DNA: TGTGCCAGCAGTGACCTAGGGCGGAACACTGAAGCTTTCTTT
CDR3 protein: CASSDLGRNTEAFF
J gene: TRBJ1-1
D gene: .
clone size: .
V gene: TRBV6-4

CDR3 DNA: TGCGCCAGCAGCCCCGGACAGTTCAATGAGCAGTTCTTC
CDR3 protein: CASSPGQFNEQFF
J gene: TRBJ2-1
D gene: .
clone size: .
V gene: TRBV5-1

CDR3 DNA: TGTGCCAGCAGCCCACGACTCCAATCGGGGCTCATTGAGCAGTTCTTC
CDR3 protein: CASSPRLQSGLIEQFF
J gene: TRBJ2-1
D gene: .
clone size: .
V gene: TRBV27

CDR3 DNA: TGTGCCAGCAGCTCTATAGACAGCACAGATACGCAGTATTTT
CDR3 protein: CASSSIDSTDTQYF
J gene: TRBJ2-3
D gene: .
clone size: few
V gene: TRBV5-6

CDR3 DNA: TGTGCCTGGAGTGAATCCTCACAGGGATACAATCAGCCCCAGCATTTT
CDR3 protein: CAWSESSQGYNQPQHF
J gene: TRBJ1-5
D gene: .
clone size: .
V gene: TRBV30

CDR3 DNA: TGTGCCAGCAGCTCTACAGGGGGCGCCTACAATGAGCAGTTCTTC
CDR3 protein: CASSSTGGAYNEQFF
J gene: TRBJ2-1
D gene: TRBD1
clone size: .
V gene: TRBV7-2

CDR3 DNA: TGTGCCAGCAGCCCTACTGGGCGGAAAGAGACCCAGTACTTC
CDR3 protein: CASSPTGRKETQYF
J gene: TRBJ2-5
D gene: .
clone size: .
V gene: TRBV5-4

CDR3 DNA: TGTGCCAGTAGTATAGTTGGTCGGGATTCACCCCTCCACTTT
CDR3 protein: CASSIVGRDSPLHF
J gene: TRBJ1-6
D gene: .
clone size: .
V gene: TRBV19

CDR3 DNA: TGTGCCAGCAAGAGATCGACAGGGCAGACCTATGGCTACACCTTC
CDR3 protein: CASKRSTGQTYGYTF
J gene: TRBJ1-2
D gene: TRBD1
clone size: .
V gene: TRBV27

CDR3 DNA: TGTGCCAGCAGCCCGAACGAGCAGTACTTC
CDR3 protein: CASSPNEQYF
J gene: TRBJ2-7
D gene: .
clone size: .
V gene: TRBV21-1

CDR3 DNA: TGTGCCAGCAGCTCCCCGACCCTCGGGCGGATCCAAGAGACCCAGTACTTC
CDR3 protein: CASSSPTLGRIQETQYF
J gene: TRBJ2-5
D gene: .
clone size: .
V gene: TRBV28

CDR3 DNA: TGCAGCGCCGGACAGGGGGCGCGGGCGCATGAAAAACTGTTTTTT
CDR3 protein: CSAGQGARAHEKLFF
J gene: TRBJ1-4
D gene: TRBD1
clone size: .
V gene: TRBV29-1

CDR3 DNA: TGCAGCGTCGCCCAGGGGGCATACGGGCAGTACTTC
CDR3 protein: CSVAQGAYGQYF
J gene: TRBJ2-7
D gene: TRBD1
clone size: .
V gene: TRBV29-1

CDR3 DNA: TGCAGCGTTGGCAGGGGTGGGGAAAAACTGTTTTTT
CDR3 protein: CSVGRGGEKLFF
J gene: TRBJ1-4
D gene: .
clone size: .
V gene: TRBV29-1